A selection of T cell receptor beta chains follows, all from one sample in a study of T-cell memory formation after mild COVID-19. Each CDR3 protein is one row after TCRdb ran MiXCR on the 5' RACE reads. The sample has around 390,000 distinct CDR3 sequences, approximately 15% seen once. The sample was PBMCs or a T cell subset sorted from them (not recorded which). The receptors were gathered from a man between 18 and 35 years old who had mild COVID-19 (a few samples of this study predate the infection). Cell type and time point are not known. CDR3s include the opening cysteine and the closing phenylalanine or tryptophan. The order of the fields is clone size, D gene, V gene, J gene, CDR3 DNA, CDR3 protein. The D gene is left open where the match is weak. Rows may omit the clone size; those that give it use once, few, many or a size class.

>NA|TRBD1|TRBV12-3/TRBV12-4|TRBJ2-2
TGTGCCAGCAGTTGGGGACAGTTGGACGGGGAGCTGTTTTTT
CASSWGQLDGELFF
>few|NA|TRBV4-1|TRBJ1-1
TGCGCCAGCAGCCAGGAAGACAGGTTCGATGAAGCTTTCTTT
CASSQEDRFDEAFF
>few|NA|TRBV20-1|TRBJ1-1
TGCAGTGCTAGAGAGGGGGAGACTGAAGCTTTCTTT
CSAREGETEAFF
>NA|NA|TRBV29-1|TRBJ1-1
TGCAGCGTTGTGGTCACTGAAGCTTTCTTT
CSVVVTEAFF
>few|NA|TRBV20-1|TRBJ2-5
TGCAGTGCTAGAAAACGGGAGACCCAGTACTTC
CSARKRETQYF
>NA|NA|TRBV21-1|TRBJ1-6
TGTGCCAGCAGCAAGTCTCCCGAGGGTGGTAATTCACCCCTCCACTTT
CASSKSPEGGNSPLHF
>NA|NA|TRBV12-3/TRBV12-4|TRBJ1-5
TGTGCCAGCAGCCCACAGAATCAGCCCCAGCATTTT
CASSPQNQPQHF
>NA|TRBD1|TRBV29-1|TRBJ1-2
TGCAGCGGCCGGACAGGGGATCTGGAAGGCTACACCTTC
CSGRTGDLEGYTF
>NA|TRBD1|TRBV12-3/TRBV12-4|TRBJ1-1
TGTGCCAGCACTCTACAGGGGGCAATCTCCACTGAAGCTTTCTTT
CASTLQGAISTEAFF
>NA|NA|TRBV9|TRBJ2-3
TGTGCCAGCAGCGTATATGGAGGGGGCCGCACAGATACGCAGTATTTT
CASSVYGGGRTDTQYF
>NA|NA|TRBV28|TRBJ2-4
TGTGCCAGCAGTTTAATGGGGACCTTGGAGGACATTCAGTACTTC
CASSLMGTLEDIQYF
>NA|NA|TRBV20-1|TRBJ1-1
TGCAGTGCTAGGGGGACATCGAACACTGAAGCTTTCTTT
CSARGTSNTEAFF
>NA|TRBD1|TRBV24-1|TRBJ2-5
TGTGCCACCACAACCGGGACAGGGGGCTGGTTAAGGGAGACCCAGTACTTC
CATTTGTGGWLRETQYF
>many|NA|TRBV20-1|TRBJ2-6
TGCAGTGCGGACAGTGGAAGGGCCAACGTCCTGACTTTC
CSADSGRANVLTF
>NA|NA|TRBV15|TRBJ2-4
TGTGCCACCAGCACCGGAGGAACGGGGTTAGCCAAAAACATTCAGTACTTC
CATSTGGTGLAKNIQYF
>many|TRBD1|TRBV4-3|TRBJ1-3
TGCGCCAGCAGCCAGGACAGGGGGCTTAACACCATATATTTT
CASSQDRGLNTIYF
>NA|TRBD1|TRBV4-2|TRBJ2-4
TGTGCCAGCAGCCAAGTCGTCGGACAGGGACAACTGTACATTCAGTACTTC
CASSQVVGQGQLYIQYF
>few|TRBD1|TRBV5-5|TRBJ1-4
TGTGCCAGCAGCTCCCGGGGGACAGCGGGTGAAAAACTGTTTTTT
CASSSRGTAGEKLFF
>NA|NA|TRBV28|TRBJ2-5
TGTGCCAGCAGCATGGGCTGGCGGGGAGTTCAAGAGACCCAGTACTTC
CASSMGWRGVQETQYF
>NA|NA|TRBV5-1|TRBJ2-3
TGCGCCAGCAGCTTGGAGCCAGGCAACACAGATACGCAGTATTTT
CASSLEPGNTDTQYF
>few|NA|TRBV7-9|TRBJ2-5
TGTGCCAGCAGCTTAGTTAGAGAGGTCCAGTACTTC
CASSLVREVQYF
>few|NA|TRBV3-1|TRBJ1-1
TGTGCCAGCAGCCAAGATCATTGGATCTGGCACACCCGGAACACTGAAGCTTTCTTT
CASSQDHWIWHTRNTEAFF
>few|NA|TRBV24-1|TRBJ1-5
TGTGCCACCTCCTCAGGGATAGATCAGCCCCAGCATTTT
CATSSGIDQPQHF
>NA|TRBD1|TRBV7-9|TRBJ2-3
TGTGCCAGCAGCGTCCAGCCAGGACAGGGGGCCGCAGATACGCAGTATTTT
CASSVQPGQGAADTQYF
>NA|TRBD1|TRBV5-1|TRBJ1-3
TGCGCCAGCAGCTTGGCAGGGGGTGGAAACACCATATATTTT
CASSLAGGGNTIYF
>many|NA|TRBV20-1|TRBJ1-6
TGCAGTGCTAGAGAGGGGTTTACACCCCTCCACTTT
CSAREGFTPLHF
>few|NA|TRBV7-8|TRBJ2-5
TGTGCCAGCAGCCTTAGGGGGTCGGGGGAGACCCAGTACTTC
CASSLRGSGETQYF
>NA|TRBD1|TRBV5-1|TRBJ2-7
TGCGCCAGCAGCCGGAGGACAGGGGGTACCTACGAGCAGTACTTC
CASSRRTGGTYEQYF
>many|TRBD1|TRBV11-2|TRBJ2-5
TGTGCCAGCAGCTTAGATCGGGACAGGGGGCGCGCAGAGACCCAGTACTTC
CASSLDRDRGRAETQYF
>few|NA|TRBV5-6|TRBJ1-5
TGTGCCAGCAGCTTCTGGGGGACCAATCAGCCCCAGCATTTT
CASSFWGTNQPQHF
>many|NA|TRBV4-3|TRBJ2-7
TGCGCCAGCAGCCCGGGATTAGCGATTTACGAGCAGTACTTC
CASSPGLAIYEQYF
>few|NA|TRBV6-2/TRBV6-3|TRBJ2-1
TGTGCCACAGGGTTTGTCAATGAGCAGTTCTTC
CATGFVNEQFF
>NA|NA|TRBV6-5|TRBJ1-5
TGTGCCAGCAGCCCTCTTTCCAGCAATCAGCCCCAGCATTTT
CASSPLSSNQPQHF
>NA|NA|TRBV7-8|TRBJ2-5
TGTGCCAGCAGCTTGAGTTTTCCGGGTAGGGAGACCCAGTACTTC
CASSLSFPGRETQYF
>NA|TRBD2|TRBV5-4|TRBJ2-1
TGTGCCAGCAGTTGGACTATGAGCGGGGGGGCCCACGAGCAGTTCTTC
CASSWTMSGGAHEQFF
>NA|NA|TRBV12-3/TRBV12-4|TRBJ2-3
TGTGCCAGCAGTTTACGGGGTTCGGTCGGCACAGATACGCAGTATTTT
CASSLRGSVGTDTQYF
>NA|NA|TRBV4-2|TRBJ2-7
TGTGCCAGCAGCGATCAGGTCTCCTACGAGCAGTACTTC
CASSDQVSYEQYF
>NA|TRBD2|TRBV27|TRBJ2-3
TGTGCCAGCAGTCAACTCCTTGGGGGGGTTAGGCAGTATTTT
CASSQLLGGVRQYF
>few|NA|TRBV4-3|TRBJ2-1
TGCGCCAGCAGCCAAGATACGAGCGGCTACAATGAGCAGTTCTTC
CASSQDTSGYNEQFF
>NA|NA|TRBV4-3|TRBJ2-3
TGCGCCAGCAGCCAAGGGGGGTCGCGCACAGATACGCAGTATTTT
CASSQGGSRTDTQYF
>NA|NA|TRBV5-6|TRBJ1-3
TGTGCCAGCAGCATACAGGGTCGGAGAAACACCATATATTTT
CASSIQGRRNTIYF
>NA|NA|TRBV7-3|TRBJ2-3
TGTGCCAGCAGCCGACTAGTCTCAGATACGCAGTATTTT
CASSRLVSDTQYF
>NA|NA|TRBV6-5|TRBJ2-7
TGTGCCAGCAGCATATCACAGGGAGTCTACGAGCAGTACTTC
CASSISQGVYEQYF
>NA|NA|TRBV6-1|TRBJ2-5
TGTGCCAGCAGTGAACGAGGAGCCGTGACCCAGTACTTC
CASSERGAVTQYF
>NA|NA|TRBV6-5|TRBJ1-5
TGTGCCAGCAGAGGGGCCGGGACGCCTGGCAATCAGCCCCAGCATTTT
CASRGAGTPGNQPQHF
>NA|NA|TRBV7-2|TRBJ1-2
TGTGCCAGCAGCTTATATGGGGGATCGGACTATGGCTACACCTTC
CASSLYGGSDYGYTF
>few|TRBD2|TRBV7-6|TRBJ2-7
TGTGCCAGCGGTCCGGCGGGGGGAATTCTCGAGCAGTACTTC
CASGPAGGILEQYF
>NA|NA|TRBV6-5|TRBJ2-4
TGTGCCAGCAGTTACTCTTCGGACTCTTCCAAAAACATTCAGTACTTC
CASSYSSDSSKNIQYF
>many|NA|TRBV5-1|TRBJ2-5
TGCGCCAGCGGATCCCTGGGGGGGGCCGGGGAGACCCAGTACTTC
CASGSLGGAGETQYF
>few|TRBD1|TRBV5-1|TRBJ2-5
TGCGCCAGCCGACGGACAGGGGCTAGAGAGACCCAGTACTTC
CASRRTGARETQYF